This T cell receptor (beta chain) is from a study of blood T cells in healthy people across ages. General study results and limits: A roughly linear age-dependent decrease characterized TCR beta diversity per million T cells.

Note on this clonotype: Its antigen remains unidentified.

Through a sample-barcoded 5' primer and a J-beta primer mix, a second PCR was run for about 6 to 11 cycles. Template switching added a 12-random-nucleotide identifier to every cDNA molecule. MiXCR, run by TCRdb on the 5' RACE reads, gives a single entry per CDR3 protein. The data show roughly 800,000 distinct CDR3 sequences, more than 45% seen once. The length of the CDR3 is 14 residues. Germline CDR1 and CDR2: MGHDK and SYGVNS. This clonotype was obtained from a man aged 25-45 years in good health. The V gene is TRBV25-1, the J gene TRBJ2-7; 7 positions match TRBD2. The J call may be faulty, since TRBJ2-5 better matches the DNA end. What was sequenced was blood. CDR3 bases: TGTGCCAGCAGTGATTTAACGGGGGGTGAGACCCAGTACTTC. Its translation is CASSDLTGGETQYF.